This section outlines one T cell receptor beta chain sequence together with its context. The antigen this receptor binds is unknown. The record has no base qualities; no much larger clone is one base away. These data are taken from a study of T cell responses to AZD1222 COVID-19 vaccine (dated by TCRdb to the early 2020s). Describing the broader study: AZD1222 recipients with second doses at about 4 weeks or about 12 weeks were pooled, because spike-specific TCR depth and breadth did not differ between schedules. A total of about 240 trial participants underwent TCR sequencing, of whom 200 to 220 received two doses of AZD1222 and about 25 received two doses of the MenACWY control vaccine. Trial participants were enrolled by age into 18-55, 56-69 and 70-plus year subgroups, with around 150, 28 and 57 TCR-sequenced participants respectively.

What the work shows at the level of the full study, not this receptor alone: Participants were mostly white British, with more females than males. The authors suggested clonal diversity may have been underestimated. Conclusions about previously exposed vaccinees are limited, since just a handful of AZD1222 recipients were seropositive for SARS-CoV-2 at baseline. A significant rise in spike-specific TCR breadth and depth was observed after two AZD1222 doses relative to day 0 and relative to MenACWY recipients. Nearly half of unique spike-specific TCRs reportedly recognized epitopes outside regions mutated in the B.1.351 and B.1.1.7 variants. In the small 56-69-year group, the increase in depth fell short of significance, most likely because of low power. Because no day 14 peak-response samples were available, repertoires were characterized only after the peak T cell response. CD4 TCRs associated with the vaccine covered the entire spike protein, and the dominant responses were in regions 160-218 and 743-854.

The CDR3 regions of human TCRbeta chains were analyzed by immunosequencing. As for how the authors treated the data: Repertoire TCRs were checked for matches against a reference library of SARS-CoV-2-specific TCRs that had been generated using the MIRA antigen-specificity platform. Breadth was defined as the fraction of unique TCRs that were SARS-CoV-2-associated. Depth was defined as the fraction of total T cells that were SARS-CoV-2-associated. Using the MIRA data, each spike-specific TCR was mapped to the spike region that the TCR reacts to and placed in a CD4 or CD8 class. Log10-transformed breadth and depth values were compared by one-way ANOVA with Sidak's multiple comparisons tests. TCRdb carries this immuneACCESS record with in-frame sequences only. Its versions omit some clonotypes, under half of them owing to an unresolved V gene in the studies checked, with the rest unexplained. That table furnishes V, J and clone size, whereas the DNA furnished D and trimming. This sample gives some 100,000 clones in total; 85% to 90% of them show up just once. 15% to 20% of the sample goes to the ten largest clones.

The time point label on this specimen signifies: baseline before first vaccination. Vaccinee samples came from UK trials COV001 and COV002, including a single-blind randomized controlled phase 2/3 trial of AZD1222 (ChAdOx1 nCoV-19) in healthy adults. Trial participant PBMC samples were collected at day 0 and day 28 after the second dose for TCRbeta chain sequencing. CDR1 and CDR2 were assigned from the germline V gene as SGHVS and FQNEAQ. The CDR3 holds 15 amino acids from the cysteine to the phenylalanine. Only the CDR3 portion is preserved as DNA: 45 bases, with reading frame beginning at the first base. V is reduced by 2 bases and J by 4 bases, leaving a spacing of 9 bases between them.

The receptor comes from an adult in good health. The rearrangement combines TRBV7-8 with TRBJ1-6; no D gene can be assigned with confidence. The sample consisted of peripheral blood, taken on day 0 of AZD1222 vaccination. The CDR3 amino acid sequence is: CASSLYVGYNSPLHF. The DNA reads TGTGCCAGCAGCTTATACGTCGGTTATAATTCACCCCTCCACTTT.